Reported below is one TCR beta chain. What it binds is unknown. These data are taken from a study of CD8 T cells in Susac syndrome. Study observations and caveats: As the study acknowledged, the number of individuals in its TCR sequencing and HLA analysis was relatively small.

Reverse transcription of roughly 0.5 to 1 ug RNA was performed with random hexamers. TCR beta CDR3 was amplified by immunoSEQ multiplex PCR. This amplification extended across 54 Vbeta and 13 Jbeta segments. TCRdb analysed the immunoSEQ multiplex PCR reads with MiXCR anew, one entry per CDR3 protein. This table has approximately 150,000 distinct CDR3 sequences, approximately 94% appearing once. The T cells that were sequenced for TCR beta were CD8+ and CD4+ cells from blood. Negative isolation yielded CD4+ and CD8+ T cells, and FACS enriched TEMRA cells. Germline V lookup: CDR1 ENHRY, CDR2 SYGVKD. V gave up 0 bases and J gave up 2 bases; unmatched junction bases: 9. The CDR3 contains 20 residues.

The receptor's source is a human donor with multiple sclerosis. The sequenced material came from CD4+ T cells from PBMCs. The chain has TRBV10-3 and TRBJ2-4; 14 bases are shared with TRBD2. The CDR3 protein is CAISESAPGLAGDSKNIQYF. The CDR3 coding sequence is TGTGCCATCAGTGAGTCCGCACCGGGACTAGCGGGAGATTCCAAAAACATTCAGTACTTC.